Listed here are 31 T cell receptor beta chains from one sample, sequenced in a study of T cells in Graves' hyperthyroidism and ophthalmopathy. RNA transcripts were the template for amplifying TCR beta CDR3 regions. Primed by the HTBI set, a first-round RT-PCR was run on the TCR CDR3. TCRdb reprocessed the multiplex PCR reads via MiXCR and lists one record per CDR3 protein. The table includes more than 450,000 distinct CDR3 sequences, nearly 20% detected once. The source material was blood. The origin of the receptors is a man between 35 and 55 years old with Graves' ophthalmopathy.

The V call is TRBV20-1, the J call TRBJ1-2, with D perhaps TRBD1 (5 bases). Germline V CDR1 and CDR2: DFQATT, SNEGSKA (reference sequence). This CDR3 comprises 14 residues. Between the trimmed V and J ends, which lost 6 bases and 5 bases, there was a span of 19 bases. Written as DNA, the CDR3 is TGCAGTGCCAGACGTGGGGGGGGAGGGTATGGCTACACCTTC. It is translated as CSARRGGGGYGYTF.

At least ten counts were recorded for this clonotype. The rearrangement joins TRBV11-3 to TRBJ2-1; 10 positions match TRBD2. V shed 1 base and J 6 bases; nucleotides not matched to a gene: 9. The CDR3 is 17 residues long. Germline V gene sequence: CDR1 SGHNT, CDR2 YENEEA. Here the CDR3 reads CASSLGRWSGRVNEQFF. The DNA of the CDR3 is TGTGCCAGCAGCTTAGGCCGCTGGAGCGGGAGGGTCAATGAGCAGTTCTTC.

This clonotype has ten or more counts. The chain carries TRBV27 and TRBJ2-7, with 10 nucleotides matching TRBD1. The CDR3 extends over 15 amino acids. Germline-derived CDR1 and CDR2 are MNHEY and SMNVEV (reference sequence). The V and J ends lost 5 bases and 2 bases, in that order; junction bases with no gene match: 6. The CDR3 coding sequence is TGTGCCAGCAGTGGTTCCGGGACAGGGGCCTACGAGCAGTACTTC. Amino acid sequence: CASSGSGTGAYEQYF.

This clonotype was counted ten times or more. This chain uses TRBV10-3 with TRBJ2-3; 9 bases map to TRBD2. This CDR3 is built from 15 residues. The V gene end was trimmed by 6 bases and the J gene end by 0 bases; junction bases not matched to a gene: 4. Germline CDR1 and CDR2: ENHRY and SYGVKD. CDR3 bases: TGTGCCATCAGGAGGACTAGCGACAGCACAGATACGCAGTATTTT. Its translation: CAIRRTSDSTDTQYF.

This clonotype was counted many times. The genes are TRBV7-3 and TRBJ2-3; tentative D call: TRBD2 (6 bases). The CDR3 runs 17 residues. Trimming pared 0 bases from V and 4 bases from J, leaving 17 bases between. CDR1 and CDR2 from the germline V gene are SGHTA and FQGTGA. CDR3 in DNA: TGTGCCAGCAGCTTAACGGGACTCGACCCCAACCCAGATACGCAGTATTTT. This gives the protein CASSLTGLDPNPDTQYF.

The chain carries TRBV5-1 and TRBJ1-1; 8 nucleotides align to TRBD1. Germline values: CDR1 SGHRS, CDR2 YFSETQ. The J segment lost 1 base and the V segment lost 5 bases, leaving 7 bases of the junction unmatched. CDR3 size: 15 residues. The chain's CDR3 is CASRHTGGRNTEAFF. DNA for the CDR3: TGCGCCAGCAGGCACACAGGGGGAAGGAACACTGAAGCTTTCTTT.

The V gene is TRBV20-1, the J gene TRBJ1-5, with TRBD1 as a possible D gene (5 bases). The V gene's germline CDR1 is DFQATT and CDR2 SNEGSKA (reference sequence). The CDR3 has 14 residues. V was shortened by 6 bases and J by 0 bases, with 12 bases between the two germline ends. As DNA, the CDR3 is TGCAGTGCCGGGGCGTTATATAGCAATCAGCCCCAGCATTTT. This sequence encodes CSAGALYSNQPQHF.

V gene TRBV20-1 combines with J gene TRBJ2-7; D might be TRBD2 (5 bases). V was clipped by 3 bases and J by 5 bases, with 17 bases between them. There are 14 residues in the CDR3. The germline V gene encodes CDR1 DFQATT and CDR2 SNEGSKA (reference sequence). The chain's CDR3 is CSASQPQTTNEQYF. The CDR3 nucleotides are TGCAGTGCTAGCCAGCCACAGACTACCAACGAGCAGTACTTC.

V usage is TRBV18 and J usage is TRBJ1-5; D call uncertain. The germline V gene has CDR1 KGHSH and CDR2 LQKENI. V was trimmed by 1 base and J by 0 bases, leaving 7 bases between them. The CDR3 consists of 15 residues. CDR3 sequence: CASSPRHISNQPQHF. CDR3 DNA sequence: TGTGCCAGCTCACCACGACACATTAGCAATCAGCCCCAGCATTTT.

V usage is TRBV3-1 and J usage is TRBJ2-2; unclear D gene. This CDR3 is 14 amino acids long. Deletions cut 1 base from V and 5 bases from J, with 8 bases between. Germline V gives CDR1 LGHDT, CDR2 YNNKEL (reference sequence). CDR3 in amino acids: CASSQVRHTGELFF. CDR3 DNA: TGTGCCAGCAGCCAAGTTCGGCATACCGGGGAGCTGTTTTTT.

Ten or more counts support this clonotype. This chain links TRBV2 with TRBJ2-1; D not certain. From germline, CDR1 is SNHLY and CDR2 FYNNEI. The germline V and J ends were trimmed by 0 bases and 12 bases, with 12 bases remaining between them. The CDR3 consists of 13 residues. This CDR3 reads CASSEALRAVQFF. CDR3 sequence (DNA): TGTGCCAGCAGTGAAGCGCTTCGGGCGGTGCAGTTCTTC.

The V and J genes are TRBV19 and TRBJ2-7; the D call may be TRBD1 or TRBD2 (5 bases each). CDR1 LNHDA and CDR2 SQIVND come from the germline V gene (reference sequence). The V and J ends lost 3 bases and 1 base respectively, with 7 bases between them. The CDR3 runs 13 residues. Here the CDR3 reads CASSMGPSYEQYF. CDR3 bases: TGTGCCAGTAGTATGGGACCGTCCTACGAGCAGTACTTC.

This clonotype was observed many times. The chain combines TRBV2 with TRBJ2-1, with D possibly being TRBD2 (7 bases). In germline, CDR1 is SNHLY, CDR2 FYNNEI. Trimming took off 10 bases at V and 7 bases at J, with 17 bases between the two ends. The CDR3 runs to 13 residues. The CDR3 region is CATQPAGQNEQFF. The CDR3 DNA reads as TGTGCCACCCAGCCAGCGGGACAAAATGAGCAGTTCTTC. The full variable domain, in which reference TRBV2 and TRBJ2-1 provide the parts outside the CDR3, is EPEVTQTPSHQVTQMGQEVILRCVPISNHLYFYWYRQILGQKVEFLVSFYNNEISEKSEIFDDQFSVERPDGSNFTLKIRSTKLEDSAMYFCATQPAGQNEQFFGPGTRLTVL.

The gene calls are TRBV7-9 and TRBJ1-1; D unclear. This CDR3 contains 15 residues. The V gene lost 3 bases and the J gene lost 5 bases, with 16 bases spanning the gap. Germline values: CDR1 SEHNR, CDR2 FQNEAQ (reference sequence). The CDR3 DNA is TGTGCCAGCAGCTTCGATGTGACACCGGGGACTGAAGCTTTCTTT. Its translation is CASSFDVTPGTEAFF.

This clonotype was counted many times. The rearrangement joins TRBV28 to TRBJ2-5; perhaps D is TRBD1 or TRBD2 (5 bases each). The CDR3 totals 14 residues. V was trimmed by 5 bases and J by 2 bases, leaving 12 bases between them. Germline V CDR1 and CDR2: MDHEN, SYDVKM. CDR3 sequence reads: CASSGDGRQETQYF. The CDR3 bases are TGTGCCAGCAGTGGGGACGGACGACAAGAGACCCAGTACTTC.

V and J are TRBV25-1 and TRBJ2-5, with D uncertain. Between the trimmed V and J ends, which lost 1 base and 5 bases, there was a span of 17 bases. The CDR3 totals 16 residues. Germline CDR1 is MGHDK and CDR2 is SYGVNS. DNA of the CDR3: TGTGCCAGCAGTGAATGGAAGTTACCTGGAAGGGAGACCCAGTACTTC. Translated: CASSEWKLPGRETQYF.

The V and J genes are TRBV29-1 and TRBJ1-5; tentatively, D is TRBD1 (6 bases). With 5 bases removed from V and 5 bases from J, the gap between germline ends came to 13 bases. The germline V gene encodes CDR1 SQVTM and CDR2 ANQGSEA. The CDR3 is 13 amino acids. The CDR3 bases are TGCAGCGTTTCCCAGGGGCTGGATCAGCCCCAGCATTTT. Residues: CSVSQGLDQPQHF.

Many counts were recorded for this clonotype. V gene TRBV6-5 combines with J gene TRBJ2-5; 9 bases are a match to TRBD1. The J segment lost 1 base and the V segment lost 2 bases, leaving 2 bases of the junction unmatched. Germline V gene lookup returns CDR1 MNHEY and CDR2 SVGAGI. The CDR3 is made up of 15 amino acids. The CDR3 nucleotides read TGTGCCAGCAGTTACCGGACAGGGGCCCAAGAGACCCAGTACTTC. Amino acids: CASSYRTGAQETQYF.

This clonotype was observed at least ten times. The V call is TRBV7-9, the J call TRBJ2-3, with 8 bases matching TRBD2. From germline, CDR1 is SEHNR and CDR2 FQNEAQ (reference sequence). Germline trimming cut 4 bases from V and 5 bases from J; bases unmatched to any gene: 5. The CDR3 totals 14 residues. CDR3 residues: CASSWQRGLDTQYF. CDR3 bases: TGTGCCAGCAGCTGGCAGCGGGGGTTAGATACGCAGTATTTT.

J is TRBJ2-3 and V is TRBV29-1, with D maybe TRBD1 (5 bases). Per the germline V gene, CDR1 is SQVTM and CDR2 is ANQGSEA. CDR3 size: 14 residues. The V gene lost 2 bases and the J gene lost 1 base, with 10 bases spanning the gap. The CDR3 sequence is CSVESTRGTDTQYF. The CDR3 DNA is TGCAGCGTTGAATCCACCAGGGGCACAGATACGCAGTATTTT.

This clonotype showed up just a few times. This chain connects TRBV7-9 to TRBJ2-3, with D hard to call. The CDR3 is made up of 14 amino acids. V gave up 4 bases and J gave up 0 bases, with 8 bases separating them. Germline V lookup: CDR1 SEHNR, CDR2 FQNEAQ (reference sequence). Written as DNA, the CDR3 is TGTGCCAGCAGCTCTCTTGACAGCACAGATACGCAGTATTTT. Amino acid sequence: CASSSLDSTDTQYF.

This rearrangement joins TRBV25-1 to TRBJ1-2; D gene uncertain. The CDR3 has 11 amino acids. Germline assignment: CDR1 MGHDK and CDR2 SYGVNS. V was clipped by 2 bases and J by 7 bases, with 5 bases between them. In nucleotides, the CDR3 is TGTGCCAGCAGTGAACCGGCTGGCTACACCTTC. This encodes CASSEPAGYTF.

This clonotype was counted only a few times. The chain combines TRBV4-1 with TRBJ2-7; TRBD2 aligns across 7 bases. V gave up 0 bases and J gave up 2 bases; unmatched junction bases: 7. The V gene's germline CDR1 is MGHRA and CDR2 YSYEKL. The CDR3 runs 16 residues. CDR3 sequence: CASSQEGPGLTYEQYF. The CDR3, as DNA: TGCGCCAGCAGCCAAGAAGGACCGGGACTAACCTACGAGCAGTACTTC.

This clonotype was detected many times. The genes are TRBV20-1 and TRBJ2-7, with D hard to call. The germline V gene has CDR1 DFQATT and CDR2 SNEGSKA (reference sequence). Trimming removed 3 bases at V and 0 bases at J, with 9 bases between. There are 13 residues in the CDR3. As DNA, the CDR3 is TGCAGTGCTAGGTCGGGCGGCTCCTACGAGCAGTACTTC. This gives the protein CSARSGGSYEQYF.

This chain links TRBV5-1 with TRBJ1-2, with D possibly being TRBD1 (5 bases). CDR1 is SGHRS and CDR2 is YFSETQ in the germline V gene. The CDR3 totals 14 residues. V shed 6 bases and J shed 6 bases, with 18 bases lying between them. CDR3 loop: CASTLNRLGDGYTF. The DNA of the CDR3 is TGCGCCAGCACCTTAAACAGGCTCGGGGATGGCTACACCTTC.

This clonotype was recorded many times. V usage is TRBV7-8 and J usage is TRBJ2-5; perhaps D is TRBD1 or TRBD2 (6 bases each). Germline CDR1 reads SGHVS; CDR2 reads FQNEAQ. V was trimmed by 7 bases and J by 5 bases, leaving 17 bases between them. The CDR3 is 14 amino acids. CDR3: CASNPWRGVETQYF. The CDR3, as DNA: TGTGCCAGCAACCCCTGGAGGGGGGTGGAGACCCAGTACTTC.

This clonotype showed up just a few times. V and J are TRBV4-1 and TRBJ1-4; no definite D call. Per germline, CDR1 MGHRA and CDR2 YSYEKL. Trimming pared 0 bases from V and 4 bases from J, leaving 9 bases between. The CDR3 is made up of 15 amino acids. CDR3 region: CASSQDRAVNEKLFF. The DNA of the CDR3 is TGCGCCAGCAGCCAAGATCGGGCGGTTAATGAAAAACTGTTTTTT.

A few counts support this clonotype. V gene TRBV6-1 combines with J gene TRBJ2-3; 10 bases match TRBD2. Germline CDR1 is MNHNS and CDR2 is SASEGT. After removal of 11 bases from V and 1 base from J, the junction contained 3 bases not matched to a gene. CDR3 length: 13 amino acids. CDR3 residues: CALAGDGTDTQYF. The DNA for the CDR3 is TGTGCCCTAGCGGGAGATGGCACAGATACGCAGTATTTT.

This clonotype was found a few times. J is TRBJ2-3 and V is TRBV11-2; D might be TRBD2 (6 bases). In germline, CDR1 is SGHAT, CDR2 FQNNGV. The CDR3 consists of 13 residues. The V end lost 3 bases, the J end lost 3 bases, and 7 bases lay between the germline ends. CDR3: CASSFRETDTQYF. CDR3 bases: TGTGCCAGCAGCTTCCGGGAGACAGATACGCAGTATTTT.

This clonotype has at least ten counts. The rearrangement uses TRBV2 and TRBJ2-3, with TRBD2 matching over 14 bases. The CDR3 is 16 amino acids. Germline CDR1 and CDR2: SNHLY and FYNNEI. Unmatched junction bases numbered 5, after V lost 6 bases and J lost 3 bases. CDR3: CASSRTSGRSTDTQYF. The CDR3 bases are TGTGCCAGCAGCCGGACTAGCGGGAGGAGTACAGATACGCAGTATTTT.

The J gene is TRBJ1-1, the V gene TRBV19; unclear D gene. In germline, CDR1 is LNHDA, CDR2 SQIVND (reference sequence). The CDR3 is 13 residues long. V lost 3 bases and J lost 3, with 8 bases in between. Here the CDR3 reads CASSIRGDTEAFF. CDR3 DNA: TGTGCCAGTAGTATTCGGGGTGACACTGAAGCTTTCTTT.